Sequencing of this TCR beta chain was carried out in a study of blood T cell repertoires in COVID-19. Study-level information: Sources were T cells, B-cell-depleted T cells, or PBMCs; the material itself was cDNA or gDNA.

After removal of 5 bases from V and 4 bases from J, the junction contained 3 bases not matched to a gene. The germline V gene encodes CDR1 MNHEY and CDR2 SVGAGI. CDR3 length: 14 residues. Assay: immunoSEQ multiplex PCR; the TCRdb copy retains only in-frame clones and omits some. The sample shows about 160,000 clones, around 84% of them seen only once. V usage is TRBV6-5 and J usage is TRBJ1-1, with 11 positions matching TRBD1. Source material: peripheral blood. The sequence was collected from a man aged 50 to 59 with active or convalescent COVID-19. CDR3 residues: CASSHGTGGTEAFF. The CDR3 region has the DNA TGTGCCAGCAGTCACGGGACAGGGGGCACTGAAGCTTTCTTT.